The 19 T cell receptor beta chains given below trace back to one sample, sequenced in a study of T cell responses to AZD1222 COVID-19 vaccine. TCRdb keeps only in-frame clones here, not all; method: immunoSEQ multiplex PCR. This table has around 120,000 clones, 70% to 90% appearing once. This specimen was peripheral blood, taken 28 days after the second AZD1222 dose. Receptors originate from an adult who received the AZD1222 COVID-19 vaccine.

This chain uses TRBV5-4 with TRBJ2-2, with 14 nucleotides matching TRBD2. CDR1 is SGHNT, CDR2 YYREEE, per germline (reference sequence). The J segment lost 7 bases and the V segment lost 4 bases, leaving 12 bases of the junction unmatched. The CDR3 sequence is 18 residues long. The CDR3, as DNA: TGTGCCAGCAGCCCGGGGACTAGCGGGAGATTTGAGGGCGGGGAGCTGTTTTTT. This codes for CASSPGTSGRFEGGELFF. The variable domain in full, completed from reference TRBV5-4 and TRBJ2-2, reads ETGVTQSPTHLIKTRGQQVTLRCSSQSGHNTVSWYQQALGQGPQFIFQYYREEENGRGNFPPRFSGLQFPNYSSELNVNALELDDSALYLCASSPGTSGRFEGGELFFGEGSRLTVL.

In this sample, this clone turned up once. This chain joins TRBV6-1 and TRBJ2-7, with 7 bases identical to TRBD2. Germline V gene lookup returns CDR1 MNHNS and CDR2 SASEGT. The CDR3 length is 13 residues. V was pared by 3 bases and J by 3 bases, with 2 bases of the junction left unmatched. CDR3 in DNA: TGTGCCAGCAGTGAGAGCGGGGTCTACGAGCAGTACTTC. Translation gives CASSESGVYEQYF.

This clone was recorded once. The chain is built from TRBV28 and TRBJ1-1, with D unresolved. Germline lookup yields CDR1 MDHEN and CDR2 SYDVKM. Between the trimmed V and J ends, which lost 1 base and 1 base, there was a span of 13 bases. This CDR3 is 16 amino acids long. The CDR3, as DNA: TGTGCCAGCAGTTTATCCCCCATCGGGCCGAACACTGAAGCTTTCTTT. Translating gives CASSLSPIGPNTEAFF.

The chain employs TRBV6-4 and TRBJ2-3; 9 bases agree with TRBD2. Germline CDR1 and CDR2: MRHNA and SNTAGT. J gave up 2 bases and V 3 bases, and 3 bases lay outside the gene matches. This CDR3 contains 15 residues. DNA for the CDR3: TGTGCCAGCAGTGAGGCTAGCGGGGACACAGATACGCAGTATTTT. The encoded protein is CASSEASGDTDTQYF.

The rearrangement joins TRBV12-3 or TRBV12-4 to TRBJ1-1; tentative D call: TRBD1 (5 bases). V dropped 5 bases and J dropped 3 bases, with 10 bases sitting between them. The CDR3 loop spans 13 amino acids. CDR3: CASSPDRDTEAFF. The CDR3 coding sequence is TGTGCCAGCAGTCCCGACAGAGACACTGAAGCTTTCTTT.

The CDR3 nucleotides read TGCGCCAGCAGCTTGGCCATCGACGGCCTCTCTGGAAACACCATATATTTT. Its translation is CASSLAIDGLSGNTIYF. The chain has TRBV5-1 and TRBJ1-3; D is unresolved. Deletions cut 0 bases from V and 0 bases from J, with 13 bases between. This CDR3 contains 17 residues. Germline V gives CDR1 SGHRS, CDR2 YFSETQ.

The chain carries TRBV19 and TRBJ2-1; 8 nucleotides align to TRBD1. This CDR3 is 16 amino acids long. Looked up from germline, CDR1 is LNHDA and CDR2 is SQIVND (reference sequence). Trimming took 2 bases from V and 2 from J; bases not matched to a gene: 5. The chain's CDR3 is CASSIYGQGAYNEQFF. CDR3 nucleotide sequence: TGTGCCAGTAGTATATACGGACAGGGAGCCTACAATGAGCAGTTCTTC.

This sequence joins TRBV18 and TRBJ1-1, with 10 positions matching TRBD1. The CDR3 covers 14 residues. V lost 5 bases and J lost 4; bases outside the gene matches: 4. Germline lookup yields CDR1 KGHSH and CDR2 LQKENI. CDR3 sequence: CASSADRGATEAFF. CDR3 coding DNA: TGTGCCAGCTCAGCGGACAGGGGGGCCACTGAAGCTTTCTTT.

The rearrangement links TRBV28 to TRBJ2-7, with a possible D match to TRBD1 (6 bases). The CDR3 has 13 amino acids. Per germline, CDR1 MDHEN and CDR2 SYDVKM. Trimming stripped 6 bases from V and 6 bases from J, with 15 bases between. The CDR3 DNA sequence: TGTGCCAGCAGCCTGACAGGAACCGGCGAGCAGTACTTC. It is translated as CASSLTGTGEQYF.

V usage is TRBV19 and J usage is TRBJ2-1; 8 bases agree with TRBD2. J gave up 3 bases and V 6 bases, and 7 bases lay outside the gene matches. The CDR3 is made up of 15 amino acids. From germline, CDR1 is LNHDA and CDR2 SQIVND (reference sequence). The DNA for the CDR3 is TGTGCCAGTAGCCCCGGGAGGGGATACTACAATGAGCAGTTCTTC. As protein: CASSPGRGYYNEQFF.

This clone was observed a single time. The V gene is TRBV19, the J gene TRBJ1-2; D not certain. Trimming left V 7 bases short and J 0 bases short, with 12 bases between. This CDR3 spans 14 amino acids. Germline CDR1 and CDR2: LNHDA and SQIVND (reference sequence). CDR3: CASKLDPANYGYTF. CDR3 coding DNA: TGTGCCAGTAAGCTGGACCCCGCTAACTATGGCTACACCTTC.

This chain uses TRBV5-1 with TRBJ2-5; 12 bases match TRBD1. Germline V gives CDR1 SGHRS, CDR2 YFSETQ. J gave up 7 bases and V 2 bases, and 6 bases lay outside the gene matches. The CDR3 is made up of 15 amino acids. The DNA for the CDR3 is TGCGCCAGCAGCTTTACGGGACAGGGGGCGGGGACCCAGTACTTC. Protein: CASSFTGQGAGTQYF.

The gene calls are TRBV3-1 (or the pseudogene TRBV3-2) and TRBJ1-2; possibly TRBD1 for D (6 bases). CDR1 is LGHDT, CDR2 YNNKEL, per germline (reference sequence). V lost 6 bases and J lost 4, with 12 bases in between. There are 13 residues in the CDR3. The CDR3 bases are TGTGCCAGCAGACAGGGATCGGGCTATGGCTACACCTTC. This encodes CASRQGSGYGYTF.

The chain employs TRBV18 and TRBJ2-5; 7 positions agree with TRBD1. The CDR3 spans 17 residues. Losses at the gene ends were 4 bases for V and 2 bases for J; bases not matched to a gene: 13. Per the germline V gene, CDR1 is KGHSH and CDR2 is LQKENI. This chain's CDR3 is CASSLTGPQSVQETQYF. CDR3 nucleotide sequence: TGTGCCAGCTCACTGACAGGGCCCCAATCAGTACAAGAGACCCAGTACTTC.

The CDR3 here is CSVDNGRLTGELFF. The CDR3 region has the DNA TGCAGCGTTGACAATGGCAGGCTCACCGGGGAGCTGTTTTTT. The rearrangement uses TRBV29-1 and TRBJ2-2; D remains ambiguous. CDR3 length: 14 residues. Germline values: CDR1 SQVTM, CDR2 ANQGSEA. V was shortened by 3 bases and J by 4 bases, with 12 bases between the two germline ends.

This chain links TRBV20-1 with TRBJ1-2, with D hard to call. This CDR3 region has 11 residues. Germline V gives CDR1 DFQATT, CDR2 SNEGSKA (reference sequence). Trimming shortened V by 7 bases and J by 3 bases, and 9 bases separated the two germline ends. This CDR3 is CSGKGDYGYTF. The CDR3 DNA follows: TGCAGTGGGAAGGGAGACTATGGCTACACCTTC.

This sequence joins TRBV10-1 and TRBJ2-1; no definite D call. CDR1 is WNHNN and CDR2 is SYGVQD in the germline V gene (reference sequence). This CDR3 comprises 13 residues. The V gene lost 11 bases and the J gene lost 7 bases, with 18 bases spanning the gap. The CDR3 sequence: CAPPEKFTNEQFF. The CDR3 region has the DNA TGCGCCCCACCGGAGAAGTTTACGAATGAGCAGTTCTTC.

DNA for the CDR3: TGCGCCAGCAGTGGGCGTAGGGGGGGGCAAGAGACCCAGTACTTC. Encoded protein: CASSGRRGGQETQYF. This chain uses TRBV10-2 with TRBJ2-5, with TRBD2 as a possible D gene (7 bases). The CDR3 extends over 15 amino acids. Germline V CDR1 and CDR2: WSHSY, SAAADI. V was clipped by 4 bases and J by 2 bases, with 14 bases between them.

The chain links TRBV2 to TRBJ2-2; D is possibly TRBD1 (6 bases). The V gene lost 5 bases and the J gene lost 4 bases, with 17 bases spanning the gap. CDR1 and CDR2 (germline): SNHLY, FYNNEI. CDR3 length equals 16 residues. The DNA for the CDR3 is TGTGCCAGCAGTACACAGGGTCTCCCACTCACCGGGGAGCTGTTTTTT. Amino acids: CASSTQGLPLTGELFF.